These T cell receptor beta chains were read from a single sample in a study of cytomegalovirus exposure and HLA in healthy donors. Method: immunoSEQ multiplex PCR; TCRdb's copy keeps in-frame clones and lacks some. The sample includes 200,000 to 300,000 clones, roughly 78% seen only once; the top ten take 0.4% to 0.6%. Input material: PBMCs. These receptors all come from a boy aged 10-17 years in good health and CMV-seronegative. Both conserved end residues are part of each CDR3. The order of the fields is CDR3 protein, CDR3 DNA, clone size, V gene, J gene, D gene. A D gene is named only where the DNA matches it firmly. Clone size is shown for a subset of rows, as once, few, many or a class of expanded clone.

cdr3_aa: CASSPSGAMSSYEQYF
cdr3_nt: TGCGCCAGCAGCCCATCAGGGGCGATGAGCTCCTACGAGCAGTACTTC
clone_size: -
v_call: TRBV5-1
j_call: TRBJ2-7
d_call: -

cdr3_aa: CASRLPGLAGAYEQYF
cdr3_nt: TGTGCCAGCAGACTACCAGGACTAGCGGGGGCCTACGAGCAGTACTTC
clone_size: -
v_call: TRBV4-2
j_call: TRBJ2-7
d_call: TRBD2

cdr3_aa: CASSHGQGNTGELFF
cdr3_nt: TGTGCCAGCAGCCACGGACAGGGAAACACCGGGGAGCTGTTTTTT
clone_size: -
v_call: TRBV7-9
j_call: TRBJ2-2
d_call: TRBD1

cdr3_aa: CASSLRGRGPIEQYF
cdr3_nt: TGTGCCAGCAGCTTAAGGGGCAGGGGGCCAATCGAGCAGTACTTC
clone_size: once
v_call: TRBV7-9
j_call: TRBJ2-7
d_call: TRBD1

cdr3_aa: CARRGQGPNPYEQYF
cdr3_nt: TGTGCCAGACGCGGACAGGGGCCTAATCCCTACGAGCAGTACTTC
clone_size: few
v_call: TRBV21-1
j_call: TRBJ2-7
d_call: -

cdr3_aa: CASSIGLSSGNTIYF
cdr3_nt: TGTGCCAGCAGTATAGGACTGAGCTCTGGAAACACCATATATTTT
clone_size: -
v_call: TRBV6-5
j_call: TRBJ1-3
d_call: -

cdr3_aa: CASSPNRWPGELFF
cdr3_nt: TGTGCCAGCAGCCCCAACAGATGGCCCGGGGAGCTGTTTTTT
clone_size: once
v_call: TRBV7-3
j_call: TRBJ2-2
d_call: -

cdr3_aa: CASSVGGQKILNTEAFF
cdr3_nt: TGTGCCAGCAGTGTTGGGGGACAGAAGATATTGAACACTGAAGCTTTCTTT
clone_size: -
v_call: TRBV6-1
j_call: TRBJ1-1
d_call: TRBD1

cdr3_aa: CASSGSYEQYF
cdr3_nt: TGTGCCAGCAGTGGCAGCTACGAGCAGTACTTC
clone_size: once
v_call: TRBV2
j_call: TRBJ2-7
d_call: -

cdr3_aa: CASSMVLAGGVYEQYF
cdr3_nt: TGTGCCAGTAGTATGGTACTAGCGGGGGGAGTCTACGAGCAGTACTTC
clone_size: -
v_call: TRBV19
j_call: TRBJ2-7
d_call: TRBD2

cdr3_aa: CASSIRQGYTEAFF
cdr3_nt: TGTGCCAGTAGTATAAGACAGGGGTACACTGAAGCTTTCTTT
clone_size: once
v_call: TRBV19
j_call: TRBJ1-1
d_call: TRBD1

cdr3_aa: CASSPTWGAGLGDTQYF
cdr3_nt: TGTGCCAGCAGCCCAACGTGGGGTGCTGGACTGGGGGATACGCAGTATTTT
clone_size: -
v_call: TRBV7-2
j_call: TRBJ2-3
d_call: -

cdr3_aa: CAWTTGLEGEQYF
cdr3_nt: TGTGCCTGGACCACGGGACTAGAGGGCGAGCAGTACTTC
clone_size: -
v_call: TRBV30
j_call: TRBJ2-7
d_call: TRBD2

cdr3_aa: CASSSREAQPQHF
cdr3_nt: TGTGCCAGCAGTTCAAGGGAGGCCCAGCCCCAGCATTTT
clone_size: medium-sized
v_call: TRBV6-1
j_call: TRBJ1-5
d_call: -

cdr3_aa: CASSQESQGGTEAFF
cdr3_nt: TGCGCCAGCAGCCAAGAATCTCAGGGGGGCACTGAAGCTTTCTTT
clone_size: once
v_call: TRBV4-1
j_call: TRBJ1-1
d_call: TRBD1

cdr3_aa: CASSRDRGHGNEQYF
cdr3_nt: TGTGCCAGCAGTAGGGACAGGGGGCATGGTAACGAGCAGTACTTC
clone_size: -
v_call: TRBV2
j_call: TRBJ2-7
d_call: TRBD1

cdr3_aa: CASSEQTVTNYGYTF
cdr3_nt: TGTGCCAGCAGTGAACAGACAGTAACTAACTATGGCTACACCTTC
clone_size: -
v_call: TRBV25-1
j_call: TRBJ1-2
d_call: -

cdr3_aa: CASSMTGGAAFF
cdr3_nt: TGCGCCAGCAGCATGACAGGGGGCGCGGCTTTCTTT
clone_size: few
v_call: TRBV5-1
j_call: TRBJ1-1
d_call: TRBD1

cdr3_aa: CASSYFRGNTEAFF
cdr3_nt: TGTGCCAGCAGTTACTTTAGGGGAAACACTGAAGCTTTCTTT
clone_size: -
v_call: TRBV28
j_call: TRBJ1-1
d_call: -

cdr3_aa: CASSAPDRGRTEAFF
cdr3_nt: TGTGCCAGCAGTGCCCCGGACAGGGGGCGAACTGAAGCTTTCTTT
clone_size: -
v_call: TRBV6-1
j_call: TRBJ1-1
d_call: TRBD1

cdr3_aa: CASSRRGTGTGNTIYF
cdr3_nt: TGCGCCAGCAGCCGGAGGGGGACAGGGACAGGAAACACCATATATTTT
clone_size: -
v_call: TRBV5-1
j_call: TRBJ1-3
d_call: TRBD1

cdr3_aa: CASSSLGAYEQYF
cdr3_nt: TGTGCCAGCAGCTCCCTCGGGGCCTACGAGCAGTACTTC
clone_size: -
v_call: TRBV5-6
j_call: TRBJ2-7
d_call: -

cdr3_aa: CASSPSQGNGETQYF
cdr3_nt: TGCGCCAGCAGCCCATCACAGGGGAATGGGGAGACCCAGTACTTC
clone_size: -
v_call: TRBV5-1
j_call: TRBJ2-5
d_call: TRBD1

cdr3_aa: CASSVTPTPGSDGYTF
cdr3_nt: TGTGCCAGCAGTGTAACACCTACTCCAGGGTCTGATGGCTACACCTTC
clone_size: -
v_call: TRBV6-1
j_call: TRBJ1-2
d_call: -

cdr3_aa: CASSRRSTYEQYF
cdr3_nt: TGTGCCAGCAGCCGGAGGAGTACCTACGAGCAGTACTTC
clone_size: -
v_call: TRBV5-4
j_call: TRBJ2-7
d_call: -

cdr3_aa: CAISESGTGYDGYTF
cdr3_nt: TGTGCCATCAGTGAGTCGGGGACAGGGTATGATGGCTACACCTTC
clone_size: once
v_call: TRBV10-3
j_call: TRBJ1-2
d_call: TRBD1

cdr3_aa: CASSETGLGETQYF
cdr3_nt: TGTGCCAGCAGTGAAACGGGACTAGGAGAGACCCAGTACTTC
clone_size: -
v_call: TRBV2
j_call: TRBJ2-5
d_call: TRBD2

cdr3_aa: CASSLQGAWNTEAFF
cdr3_nt: TGTGCCAGCAGCTTGCAGGGGGCCTGGAACACTGAAGCTTTCTTT
clone_size: -
v_call: TRBV5-8
j_call: TRBJ1-1
d_call: TRBD1

cdr3_aa: CASSEYRSAWEKLFF
cdr3_nt: TGTGCCAGCAGTGAATACAGGTCGGCATGGGAAAAACTGTTTTTT
clone_size: -
v_call: TRBV25-1
j_call: TRBJ1-4
d_call: -

cdr3_aa: CASSFRGQGTDTQYF
cdr3_nt: TGTGCCAGCAGCTTCAGGGGGCAAGGCACAGATACGCAGTATTTT
clone_size: few
v_call: TRBV11-2
j_call: TRBJ2-3
d_call: TRBD1

cdr3_aa: CAWSGGGRPQHF
cdr3_nt: TGTGCCTGGAGTGGGGGCGGTAGGCCCCAGCATTTT
clone_size: -
v_call: TRBV30
j_call: TRBJ1-5
d_call: -

cdr3_aa: CASLNSGTNEQFF
cdr3_nt: TGTGCCAGTTTAAATAGCGGGACCAATGAGCAGTTCTTC
clone_size: few
v_call: TRBV19
j_call: TRBJ2-1
d_call: TRBD2

cdr3_aa: CASSLGPGGNEQFF
cdr3_nt: TGTGCCAGCAGCTTAGGCCCAGGGGGCAATGAGCAGTTCTTC
clone_size: -
v_call: TRBV7-8
j_call: TRBJ2-1
d_call: TRBD1

cdr3_aa: CASSRRRTGVNQPQHF
cdr3_nt: TGTGCCAGCAGTAGAAGAAGGACAGGGGTCAATCAGCCCCAGCATTTT
clone_size: -
v_call: TRBV2
j_call: TRBJ1-5
d_call: TRBD1

cdr3_aa: CASSSSVVNTEAFF
cdr3_nt: TGTGCCAGCTCGTCTTCGGTTGTTAACACTGAAGCTTTCTTT
clone_size: -
v_call: TRBV18
j_call: TRBJ1-1
d_call: -

cdr3_aa: CASSFPIAPPDTGELFF
cdr3_nt: TGTGCCAGCAGCTTTCCTATAGCTCCTCCGGACACCGGGGAGCTGTTTTTT
clone_size: -
v_call: TRBV5-4
j_call: TRBJ2-2
d_call: -

cdr3_aa: CASSLIASGYYEQYF
cdr3_nt: TGTGCCAGCAGCTTAATTGCTAGCGGCTACTACGAGCAGTACTTC
clone_size: -
v_call: TRBV7-8
j_call: TRBJ2-7
d_call: TRBD2

cdr3_aa: CASSWTGTNTEAFF
cdr3_nt: TGCGCCAGCAGCTGGACAGGGACGAACACTGAAGCTTTCTTT
clone_size: once
v_call: TRBV5-1
j_call: TRBJ1-1
d_call: TRBD1

cdr3_aa: CASTRTGDNYGYTF
cdr3_nt: TGTGCCAGTACCCGGACAGGGGATAACTATGGCTACACCTTC
clone_size: -
v_call: TRBV19
j_call: TRBJ1-2
d_call: TRBD1

cdr3_aa: CASSGGAGRETQYF
cdr3_nt: TGTGCCAGTAGTGGGGGGGCCGGGAGGGAGACCCAGTACTTC
clone_size: -
v_call: TRBV19
j_call: TRBJ2-5
d_call: -

cdr3_aa: CASSTTSGETQYF
cdr3_nt: TGTGCCAGCAGCACGACTAGCGGAGAGACCCAGTACTTC
clone_size: -
v_call: TRBV7-3
j_call: TRBJ2-5
d_call: TRBD2

cdr3_aa: CASSLAGYNSPLHF
cdr3_nt: TGCGCCAGCAGCTTGGCAGGTTATAATTCACCCCTCCACTTT
clone_size: -
v_call: TRBV5-1
j_call: TRBJ1-6
d_call: -

cdr3_aa: CASSLLSNEQFF
cdr3_nt: TGTGCCAGCAGCTTATTGAGTAATGAGCAGTTCTTC
clone_size: -
v_call: TRBV13
j_call: TRBJ2-1
d_call: -

cdr3_aa: CASSRNKGTGQGVEKLFF
cdr3_nt: TGTGCCAGCTCACGAAATAAAGGAACGGGACAGGGAGTTGAAAAACTGTTTTTT
clone_size: -
v_call: TRBV18
j_call: TRBJ1-4
d_call: TRBD1

cdr3_aa: CASSQLVAGGSSNQPQHF
cdr3_nt: TGCGCCAGCAGCCAATTGGTTGCAGGCGGGTCGAGCAATCAGCCCCAGCATTTT
clone_size: once
v_call: TRBV4-1
j_call: TRBJ1-5
d_call: -

cdr3_aa: CASGFTGVFTEAFF
cdr3_nt: TGTGCTAGTGGTTTTACCGGGGTCTTCACTGAAGCTTTCTTT
clone_size: -
v_call: TRBV12-5
j_call: TRBJ1-1
d_call: -

cdr3_aa: CASSSGLAYEQYF
cdr3_nt: TGTGCCAGCAGCTCGGGACTAGCCTACGAGCAGTACTTC
clone_size: -
v_call: TRBV7-6
j_call: TRBJ2-7
d_call: TRBD2

cdr3_aa: CASSFGLAPKIAKNIQYF
cdr3_nt: TGTGCCAGCAGCTTTGGGCTAGCGCCAAAGATAGCCAAAAACATTCAGTACTTC
clone_size: -
v_call: TRBV7-8
j_call: TRBJ2-4
d_call: -

cdr3_aa: CASSQAPRDTEAFF
cdr3_nt: TGTGCCAGCAGCCAAGCTCCCAGGGACACTGAAGCTTTCTTT
clone_size: -
v_call: TRBV14
j_call: TRBJ1-1
d_call: -

cdr3_aa: CAWSVQGGYSNQPQHF
cdr3_nt: TGTGCCTGGAGTGTACAGGGGGGATATAGCAATCAGCCCCAGCATTTT
clone_size: few
v_call: TRBV30
j_call: TRBJ1-5
d_call: TRBD1

cdr3_aa: CASSASGSWGNEQFF
cdr3_nt: TGTGCCAGCAGCGCTAGCGGGAGCTGGGGCAATGAGCAGTTCTTC
clone_size: -
v_call: TRBV9
j_call: TRBJ2-1
d_call: TRBD2

cdr3_aa: CASSLGTSGSNEQYF
cdr3_nt: TGTGCCAGCAGCCTTGGGACTAGCGGGTCCAACGAGCAGTACTTC
clone_size: -
v_call: TRBV5-4
j_call: TRBJ2-7
d_call: TRBD2